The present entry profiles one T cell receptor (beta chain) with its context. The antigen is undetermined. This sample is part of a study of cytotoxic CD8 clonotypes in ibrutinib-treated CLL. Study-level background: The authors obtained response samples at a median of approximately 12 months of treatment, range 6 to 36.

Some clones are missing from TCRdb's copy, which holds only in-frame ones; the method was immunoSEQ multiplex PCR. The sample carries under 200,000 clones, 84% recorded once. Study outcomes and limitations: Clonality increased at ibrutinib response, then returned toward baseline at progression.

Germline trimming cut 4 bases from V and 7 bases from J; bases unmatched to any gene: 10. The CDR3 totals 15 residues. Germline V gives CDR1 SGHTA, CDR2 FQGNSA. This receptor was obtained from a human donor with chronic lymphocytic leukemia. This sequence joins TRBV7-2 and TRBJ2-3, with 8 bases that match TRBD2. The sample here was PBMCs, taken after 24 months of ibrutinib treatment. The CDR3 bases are TGTGCCAGCAGCTGGGGGGGTACTAGCGGCCATACGCAGTATTTT. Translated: CASSWGGTSGHTQYF.